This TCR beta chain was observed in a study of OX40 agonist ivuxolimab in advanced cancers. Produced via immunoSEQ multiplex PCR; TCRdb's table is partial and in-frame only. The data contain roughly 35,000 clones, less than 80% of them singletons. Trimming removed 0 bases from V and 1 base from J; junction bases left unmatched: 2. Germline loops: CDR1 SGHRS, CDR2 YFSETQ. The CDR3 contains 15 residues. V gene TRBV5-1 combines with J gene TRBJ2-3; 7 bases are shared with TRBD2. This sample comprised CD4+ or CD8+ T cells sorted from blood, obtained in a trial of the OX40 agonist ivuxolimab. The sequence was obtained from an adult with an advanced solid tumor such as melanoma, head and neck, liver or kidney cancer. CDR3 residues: CASSLALAGTDTQYF. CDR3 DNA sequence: TGCGCCAGCAGCTTGGCCCTAGCGGGCACAGATACGCAGTATTTT.